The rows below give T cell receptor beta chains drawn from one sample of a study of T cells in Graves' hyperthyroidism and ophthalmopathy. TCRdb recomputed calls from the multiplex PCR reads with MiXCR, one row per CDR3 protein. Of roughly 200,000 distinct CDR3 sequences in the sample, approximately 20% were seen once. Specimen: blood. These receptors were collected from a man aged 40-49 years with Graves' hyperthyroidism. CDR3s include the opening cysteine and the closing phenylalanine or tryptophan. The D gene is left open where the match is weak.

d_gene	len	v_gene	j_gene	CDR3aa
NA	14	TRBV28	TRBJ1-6	CASTILAINSPLHF
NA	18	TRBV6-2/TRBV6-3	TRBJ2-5	CASSSTGGEAGLQETQYF
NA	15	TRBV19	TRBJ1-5	CASTPQIRVGQPQHF
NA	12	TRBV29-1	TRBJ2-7	CSVGVRGYEQYF
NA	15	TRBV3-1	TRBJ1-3	CASSPQVNSGNTIYF
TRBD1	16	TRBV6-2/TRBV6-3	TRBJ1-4	CASTGTVTTTNEKLFF
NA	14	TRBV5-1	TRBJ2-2	CASSLAFGTGELFF
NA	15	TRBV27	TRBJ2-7	CASSLALASSYEQYF
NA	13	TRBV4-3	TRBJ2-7	CASSQVQGYEQYF
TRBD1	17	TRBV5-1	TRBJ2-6	CASSLGGQTSGANVLTF
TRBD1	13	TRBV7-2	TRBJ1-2	CASSLWDSYGYTF
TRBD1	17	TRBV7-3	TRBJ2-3	CASSLRRTGTSTDTQYF
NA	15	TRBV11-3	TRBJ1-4	CASSLTPDSNEKLFF
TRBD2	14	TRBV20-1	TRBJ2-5	CSARSLAGAKTQYF
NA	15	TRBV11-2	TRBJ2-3	CASSLAGHSTDTQYF
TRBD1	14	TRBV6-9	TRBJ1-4	CASSYRGRREKLFF
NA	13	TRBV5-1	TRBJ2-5	CASSPDAQETQYF
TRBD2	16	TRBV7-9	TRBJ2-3	CASTLGLAGGQDTQYF
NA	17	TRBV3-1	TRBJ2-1	CASSPLRGPSSYNEQFF
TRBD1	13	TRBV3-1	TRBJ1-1	CASSDTHRGEAFF
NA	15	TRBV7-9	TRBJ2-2	CASSLWGSNTGELFF
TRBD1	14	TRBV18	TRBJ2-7	CASSPGQGVNEQYF
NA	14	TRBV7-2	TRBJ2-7	CASSLGPGYYEQYF
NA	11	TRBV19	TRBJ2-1	CASSNGNEQFF
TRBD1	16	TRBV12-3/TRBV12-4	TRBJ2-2	CASSQGQAFVPGELFF
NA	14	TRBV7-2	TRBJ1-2	CASSSRGAHYGYTF
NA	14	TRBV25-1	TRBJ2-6	CASSRGGGANVLTF
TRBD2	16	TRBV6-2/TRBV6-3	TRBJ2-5	CASRGGGGPHQETQYF
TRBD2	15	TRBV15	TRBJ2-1	CATSRWGGTYNEQFF
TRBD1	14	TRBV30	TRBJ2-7	CAWSGTGGAYEQYF
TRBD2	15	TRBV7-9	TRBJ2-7	CASSSGLAGAYEQYF
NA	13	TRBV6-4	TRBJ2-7	CASSGAASYEQYF
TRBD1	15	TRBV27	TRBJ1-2	CASSFGTEAYYGYTF
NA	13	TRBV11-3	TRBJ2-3	CASSLGDPRTQYF
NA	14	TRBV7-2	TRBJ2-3	CASSLAGVQDTQYF
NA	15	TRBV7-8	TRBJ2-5	CASSRDPGGQETQYF
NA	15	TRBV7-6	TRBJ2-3	CASSLVAGQADTQYF
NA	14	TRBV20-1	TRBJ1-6	CSATVGPYNSPLHF
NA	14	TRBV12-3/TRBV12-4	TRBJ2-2	CASSYQGNTGELFF
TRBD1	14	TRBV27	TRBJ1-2	CASSLWGTGNGYTF
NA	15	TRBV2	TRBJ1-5	CASSELGYSNQPQHF
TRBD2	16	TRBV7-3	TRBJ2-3	CASSLASGRVLDTQYF
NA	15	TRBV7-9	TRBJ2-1	CASSIRGSSYNEQFF
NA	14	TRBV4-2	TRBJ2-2	CASSQDPFTGELFF
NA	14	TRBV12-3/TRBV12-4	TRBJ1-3	CASSLRRGGNTIYF
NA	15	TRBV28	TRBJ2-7	CASTPHRGAGYEQYF
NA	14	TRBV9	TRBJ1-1	CASSVSAMNTEAFF
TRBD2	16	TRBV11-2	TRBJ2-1	CASSLVGRGANNEQFF
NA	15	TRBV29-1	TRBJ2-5	CSVEDRSTSRETQYF
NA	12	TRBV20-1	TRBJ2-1	CSASIMYNEQFF
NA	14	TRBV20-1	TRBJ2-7	CSARVTGRPYEQYF
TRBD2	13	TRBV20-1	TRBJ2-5	CSARRGGSETQYF
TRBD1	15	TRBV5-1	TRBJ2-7	CASSSRDRGKHEQYF
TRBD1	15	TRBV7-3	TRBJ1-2	CASSLGQGGSYGYTF
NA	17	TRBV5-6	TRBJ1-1	CASSLGGPGTWYTEAFF